The T cell receptor beta chain described here comes from a study of shared clonotypes between healthy human individuals. At the level of the study: For every donor, three CD4 naive, three CD4 memory, two CD8 naive and one CD8 memory plates were used. Study results and caveats: Non-shared clonotypes displayed generation probabilities falling below those of clonotypes present in all four donors.

Per the germline V gene, CDR1 is GTSNPN and CDR2 is SVGIG (reference sequence). The CDR3 extends over 14 amino acids. V lost 4 bases and J lost 6; bases outside the gene matches: 12. In the naive CD8 group, cells lacked CD45RO and were positively selected for CCR7, so terminally differentiated effector memory CD45RA+ cells were left out. The data were produced by immunoSEQ multiplex PCR, yet TCRdb's version contains in-frame clones alone and is incomplete. The repertoire holds approximately 600,000 clones, with 85% to 95% as singletons. On this clone itself: Antigen specificity is unknown.

This rearrangement joins TRBV30 to TRBJ2-7; 7 bases map to TRBD1. This clonotype was sampled from a woman in her twenties or thirties in good health. Sequencing used naive CD8+ T cells sorted from blood. The CDR3 DNA reads as TGTGCCTGGACCCTGACCCACAGGGGCTCCGAGCAGTACTTC. It yields the protein CAWTLTHRGSEQYF.